These 11 T cell receptor beta chains share one sample of origin, sequenced in a study of T cells in Graves' hyperthyroidism and ophthalmopathy. From RNA transcripts, TCR beta CDR3 regions were amplified. TCR CDR3 underwent first-round RT-PCR with the HTBI primer set. TCRdb processed the multiplex PCR reads anew with MiXCR; each CDR3 protein has one entry. The sample includes hundreds of thousands of distinct CDR3 sequences, 45% of them seen just once. The specimen sequenced was peripheral blood or thyroid tissue (not recorded which). These receptors all come from an adult man with Graves' disease, either hyperthyroidism or ophthalmopathy (not recorded which).

The V call is TRBV11-1, the J call TRBJ1-2; perhaps TRBD1 as D (6 bases). V was clipped by 3 bases and J by 9 bases, with 17 bases between them. This CDR3 contains 14 residues. Germline lookup yields CDR1 SGHAT and CDR2 FQDESV (reference sequence). The CDR3 DNA sequence: TGTGCCAGCAGCTTGGGCAGGGGTAAGAGGAGCTACACCTTC. It translates to CASSLGRGKRSYTF. The full variable domain, rest sourced from reference TRBV11-1 and TRBJ1-2, is EAEVAQSPRYKITEKSQAVAFWCDPISGHATLYWYRQILGQGPELLVQFQDESVVDDSQLPKDRFSAERLKGVDSTLKIQPAELGDSAMYLCASSLGRGKRSYTFGSGTRLTVV.

This clonotype came up a few times. The rearrangement joins TRBV6-5 to TRBJ1-2; D unclear. The CDR3 consists of 15 residues. CDR1 and CDR2 from the germline V gene are MNHEY and SVGAGI. Trimming shortened V by 5 bases and J by 1 base, and 14 bases separated the two germline ends. The CDR3 coding sequence is TGTGCCAGCAGTGACGTAGGAAGAATTAACTATGGCTACACCTTC. It is translated as CASSDVGRINYGYTF.

The chain is built from TRBV20-1 and TRBJ2-5, with 7 bases identical to TRBD2. With 2 bases clipped from V and 0 bases from J, the junction kept 3 bases outside the gene matches. Germline V gene sequence: CDR1 DFQATT, CDR2 SNEGSKA (reference sequence). CDR3 size: 14 residues. CDR3 DNA sequence: TGCAGTGCTAGATGGGCGGGGGACCAAGAGACCCAGTACTTC. Protein product: CSARWAGDQETQYF.

The V call is TRBV7-2, the J call TRBJ1-6; possibly TRBD1 for D (6 bases). Germline CDR1 reads SGHTA; CDR2 reads FQGNSA. This CDR3 is built from 15 residues. Trimming cost V 8 bases and J 10 bases, with 21 bases left between them. Written as DNA, the CDR3 is TGTGCCAGCGCAAGCAGGGGTCCCGGGAAATCACCCCTCCACTTT. This codes for CASASRGPGKSPLHF. The full variable domain, completed using reference TRBV7-2 and TRBJ1-6, is GAGVSQSPSNKVTEKGKDVELRCDPISGHTALYWYRQSLGQGLEFLIYFQGNSAPDKSGLPSDRFSAERTGGSVSTLTIQRTQQEDSAVYLCASASRGPGKSPLHFGNGTRLTVT.

A few counts support this clonotype. This chain joins TRBV15 and TRBJ2-5; maybe TRBD1 (5 bases). Trimming took off 3 bases at V and 4 bases at J, with 9 bases between the two ends. CDR1 is LNHNV, CDR2 YYDKDF, per germline (reference sequence). The CDR3 length is 13 residues. The CDR3 is CATSSTGRETQYF. The DNA for the CDR3 is TGTGCCACCAGCAGTACAGGTCGAGAGACCCAGTACTTC.

This chain connects TRBV7-2 to TRBJ1-5; no clear D gene. Germline V gene sequence: CDR1 SGHTA, CDR2 FQGNSA. The ends were cut back, 6 bases at V and 2 bases at J, with 14 bases in the middle. There are 15 residues in the CDR3. The CDR3 spells CASSETWVGNQPQHF. CDR3 bases: TGTGCCAGCAGTGAAACCTGGGTTGGCAATCAGCCCCAGCATTTT.

This clonotype was recorded a few times. As DNA, the CDR3 is TGTGCCAGCAGCTTAATGGGGGGAGATGGCTACACCTTC. It yields the protein CASSLMGGDGYTF. V gene TRBV7-3 combines with J gene TRBJ1-2, with D possibly being TRBD1 (5 bases). The CDR3 contains 13 residues. Germline V CDR1 and CDR2: SGHTA, FQGTGA. With 1 base removed from V and 6 bases from J, the gap between germline ends came to 9 bases.

V gene TRBV12-3 or TRBV12-4 combines with J gene TRBJ1-6; the D is unclear. This CDR3 has 13 residues. Trimming stripped 3 bases from V and 5 bases from J, with 5 bases between. CDR3 in amino acids: CASSFDDNSPLHF. CDR3 coding DNA: TGTGCCAGCAGTTTCGACGATAATTCACCCCTCCACTTT.

In DNA, the CDR3 is TGTGCCAGCAGCTTTACGACAGGGAGCTCCTATAATTCACCCCTCCACTTT. It encodes CASSFTTGSSYNSPLHF. The genes are TRBV7-8 and TRBJ1-6, with TRBD1 identical over 7 bases. Germline trimming cut 3 bases from V and 0 bases from J; bases unmatched to any gene: 5. CDR3 length: 17 amino acids. Germline values: CDR1 SGHVS, CDR2 FQNEAQ.

This chain uses TRBV2 with TRBJ1-1; 8 nucleotides align to TRBD1. The CDR3 sequence is 19 residues long. After removal of 5 bases from V and 1 base from J, the junction contained 18 bases not matched to a gene. The germline V gene encodes CDR1 SNHLY and CDR2 FYNNEI. CDR3 sequence (DNA): TGTGCCAGCAGTTACTCGATAATTGCGACAGGGGCTGAGAACACTGAAGCTTTCTTT. This codes for CASSYSIIATGAENTEAFF. Filled out from reference TRBV2 and TRBJ1-1, the complete variable domain reads EPEVTQTPSHQVTQMGQEVILRCVPISNHLYFYWYRQILGQKVEFLVSFYNNEISEKSEIFDDQFSVERPDGSNFTLKIRSTKLEDSAMYFCASSYSIIATGAENTEAFFGQGTRLTVV.

Many counts were recorded for this clonotype. The chain has TRBV12-3 or TRBV12-4 and TRBJ1-5; TRBD1 aligns across 7 bases. This CDR3 has 14 amino acids. The trim removed 3 bases at V and 3 bases at J, leaving 2 bases unmatched. CDR3 protein: CASSLEGANQPQHF. In DNA, the CDR3 is TGTGCCAGCAGTTTGGAGGGGGCCAATCAGCCCCAGCATTTT.